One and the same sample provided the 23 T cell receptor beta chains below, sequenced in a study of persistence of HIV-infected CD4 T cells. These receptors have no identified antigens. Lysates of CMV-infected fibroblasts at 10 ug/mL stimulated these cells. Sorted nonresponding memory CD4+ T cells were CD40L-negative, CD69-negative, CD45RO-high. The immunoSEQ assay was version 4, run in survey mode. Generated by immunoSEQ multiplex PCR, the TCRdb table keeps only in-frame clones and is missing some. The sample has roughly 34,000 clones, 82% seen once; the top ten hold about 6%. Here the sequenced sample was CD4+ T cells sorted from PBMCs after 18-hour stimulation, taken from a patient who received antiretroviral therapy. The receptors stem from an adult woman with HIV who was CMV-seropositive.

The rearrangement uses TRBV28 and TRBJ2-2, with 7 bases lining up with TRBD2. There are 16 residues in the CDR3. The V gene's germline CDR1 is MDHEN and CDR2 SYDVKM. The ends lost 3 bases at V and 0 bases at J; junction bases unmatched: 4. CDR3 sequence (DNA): TGTGCCAGCAGTTTGTGGGGACTATCGAACACCGGGGAGCTGTTTTTT. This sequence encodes CASSLWGLSNTGELFF.

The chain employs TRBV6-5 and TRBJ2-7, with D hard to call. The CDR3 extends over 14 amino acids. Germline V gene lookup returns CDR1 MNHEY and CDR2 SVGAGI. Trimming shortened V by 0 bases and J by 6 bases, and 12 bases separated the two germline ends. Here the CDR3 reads CASSYSRLIGEQYF. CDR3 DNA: TGTGCCAGCAGTTACTCGAGGCTAATTGGCGAGCAGTACTTC.

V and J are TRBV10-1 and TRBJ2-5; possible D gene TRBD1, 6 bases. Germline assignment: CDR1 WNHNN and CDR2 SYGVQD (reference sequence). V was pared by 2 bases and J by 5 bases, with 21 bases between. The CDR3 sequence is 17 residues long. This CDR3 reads CASSEVAGTGGRETQYF. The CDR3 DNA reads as TGCGCCAGCAGTGAGGTCGCGGGTACTGGGGGCCGGGAGACCCAGTACTTC.

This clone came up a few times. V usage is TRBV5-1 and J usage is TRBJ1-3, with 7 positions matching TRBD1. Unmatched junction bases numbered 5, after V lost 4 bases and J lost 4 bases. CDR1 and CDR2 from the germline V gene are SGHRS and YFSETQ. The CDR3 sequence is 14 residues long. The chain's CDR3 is CASSTGDRGNTIYF. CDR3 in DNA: TGCGCCAGCAGCACGGGGGACAGAGGAAACACCATATATTTT.

The CDR3, as DNA: TGTGCCAGTAGGGTGCGCGGGAATTCACCCCTCCACTTT. This codes for CASRVRGNSPLHF. The chain joins TRBV19 to TRBJ1-6, with D uncertain. Per germline, CDR1 LNHDA and CDR2 SQIVND (reference sequence). The CDR3 contains 13 residues. Trimming took 6 bases from V and 7 from J, leaving 10 bases between them.

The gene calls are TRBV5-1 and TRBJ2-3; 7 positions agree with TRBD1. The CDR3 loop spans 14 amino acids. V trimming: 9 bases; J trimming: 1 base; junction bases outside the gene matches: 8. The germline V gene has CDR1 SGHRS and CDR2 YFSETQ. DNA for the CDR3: TGCGCCACTACACAGGGGCCGGGCACAGATACGCAGTATTTT. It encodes CATTQGPGTDTQYF.

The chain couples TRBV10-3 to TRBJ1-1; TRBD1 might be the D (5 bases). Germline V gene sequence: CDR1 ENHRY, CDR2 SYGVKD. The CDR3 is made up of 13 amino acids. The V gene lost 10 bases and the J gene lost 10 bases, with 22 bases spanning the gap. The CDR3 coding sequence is TGTGCCACCGAAGACAGTAGGGCTGAAAGAGCTTTCTTT. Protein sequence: CATEDSRAERAFF.

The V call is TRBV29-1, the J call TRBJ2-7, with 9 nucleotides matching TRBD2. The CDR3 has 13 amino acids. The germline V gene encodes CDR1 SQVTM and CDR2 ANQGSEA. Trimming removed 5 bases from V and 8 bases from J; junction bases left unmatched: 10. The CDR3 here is CSVLVVAGEKQYF. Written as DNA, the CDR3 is TGCAGCGTTCTAGTGGTAGCGGGAGAAAAGCAGTACTTC.

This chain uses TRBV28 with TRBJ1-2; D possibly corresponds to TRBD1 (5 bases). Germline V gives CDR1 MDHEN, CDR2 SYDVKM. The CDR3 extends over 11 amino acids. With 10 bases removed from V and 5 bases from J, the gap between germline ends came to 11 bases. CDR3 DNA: TGTGCCACCTTGGGGGGGTATGGCTACACCTTC. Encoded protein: CATLGGYGYTF.

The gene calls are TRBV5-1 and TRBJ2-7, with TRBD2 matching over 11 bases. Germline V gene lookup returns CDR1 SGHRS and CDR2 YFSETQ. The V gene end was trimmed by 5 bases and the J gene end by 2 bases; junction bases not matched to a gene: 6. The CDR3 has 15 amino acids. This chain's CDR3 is CASRPGTSGPYEQYF. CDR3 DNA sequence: TGCGCCAGCAGGCCCGGGACTAGCGGACCCTACGAGCAGTACTTC.

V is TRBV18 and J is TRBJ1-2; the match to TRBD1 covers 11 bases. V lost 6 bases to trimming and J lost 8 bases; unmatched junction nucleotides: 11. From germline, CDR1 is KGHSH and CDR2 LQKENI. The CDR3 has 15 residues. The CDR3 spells CASSTGQGARQGYTF. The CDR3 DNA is TGTGCCAGCTCTACTGGACAGGGGGCGCGGCAAGGCTACACCTTC.

CDR3 in DNA: TGCGCCAGATTCCCCCCGACAGGGAGGAAGAATGAGCAGTTCTTC. This sequence encodes CARFPPTGRKNEQFF. V is TRBV10-1 and J is TRBJ2-1; the D gene is possibly TRBD1 (7 bases). Germline values: CDR1 WNHNN, CDR2 SYGVQD (reference sequence). CDR3 length equals 15 residues. V was trimmed by 9 bases and J by 7 bases, leaving 22 bases between them.

DNA for the CDR3: TGTGCCAGCAGTAAACGGGACAGGGGATATTCCTACGAGCAGTACTTC. Its translation: CASSKRDRGYSYEQYF. The chain combines TRBV25-1 with TRBJ2-7, with TRBD1 matching over 10 bases. CDR3 length: 16 residues. J gave up 1 base and V 5 bases, and 8 bases lay outside the gene matches. The germline gives CDR1 MGHDK, CDR2 SYGVNS.

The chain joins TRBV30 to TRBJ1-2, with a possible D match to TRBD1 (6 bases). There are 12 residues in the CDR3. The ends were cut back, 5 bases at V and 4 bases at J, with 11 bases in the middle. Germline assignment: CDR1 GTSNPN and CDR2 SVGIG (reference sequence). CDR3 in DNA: TGTGCCTGGGCCGGGACAACCTATGGCTACACCTTC. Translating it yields CAWAGTTYGYTF.

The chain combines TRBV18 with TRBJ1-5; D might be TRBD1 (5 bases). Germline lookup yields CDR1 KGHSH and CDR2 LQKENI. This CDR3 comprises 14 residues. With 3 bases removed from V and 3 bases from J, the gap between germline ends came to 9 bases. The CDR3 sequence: CASSPGHTNQPQHF. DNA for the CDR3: TGTGCCAGCTCACCCGGACACACCAATCAGCCCCAGCATTTT.

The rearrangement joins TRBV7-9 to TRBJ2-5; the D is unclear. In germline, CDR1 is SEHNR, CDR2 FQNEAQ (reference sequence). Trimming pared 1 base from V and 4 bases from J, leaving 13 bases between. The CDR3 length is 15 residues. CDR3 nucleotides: TGTGCCAGCAGCTTAGTTGGATGGACGATAGAGACCCAGTACTTC. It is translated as CASSLVGWTIETQYF. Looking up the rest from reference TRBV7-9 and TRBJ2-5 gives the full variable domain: DTGVSQNPRHKITKRGQNVTFRCDPISEHNRLYWYRQTLGQGPEFLTYFQNEAQLEKSRLLSDRFSAERPKGSFSTLEIQRTEQGDSAMYLCASSLVGWTIETQYFGPGTRLLVL.

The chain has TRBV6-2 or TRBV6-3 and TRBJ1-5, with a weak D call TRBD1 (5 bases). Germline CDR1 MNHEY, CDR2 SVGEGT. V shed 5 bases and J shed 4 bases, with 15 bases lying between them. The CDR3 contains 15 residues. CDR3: CASSRGQGGNQPQHF. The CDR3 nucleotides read TGTGCCAGCAGTCGTGGGCAGGGCGGTAATCAGCCCCAGCATTTT.

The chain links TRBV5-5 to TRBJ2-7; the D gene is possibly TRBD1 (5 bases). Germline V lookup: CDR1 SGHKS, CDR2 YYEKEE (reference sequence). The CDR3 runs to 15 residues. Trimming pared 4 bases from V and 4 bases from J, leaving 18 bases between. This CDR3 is CASSPMDQGAYEQYF. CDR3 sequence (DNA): TGTGCCAGCAGCCCTATGGACCAAGGGGCATACGAGCAGTACTTC.

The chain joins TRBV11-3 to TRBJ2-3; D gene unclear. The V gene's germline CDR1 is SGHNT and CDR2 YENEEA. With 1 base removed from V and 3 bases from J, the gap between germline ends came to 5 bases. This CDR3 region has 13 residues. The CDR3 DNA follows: TGTGCCAGCAGCTTAGTAGAGACAGATACGCAGTATTTT. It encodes CASSLVETDTQYF.

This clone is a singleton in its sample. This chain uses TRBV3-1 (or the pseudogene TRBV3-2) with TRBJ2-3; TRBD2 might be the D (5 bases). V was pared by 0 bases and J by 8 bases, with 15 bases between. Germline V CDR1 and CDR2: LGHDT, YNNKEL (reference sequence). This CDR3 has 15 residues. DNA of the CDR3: TGTGCCAGCAGCCAAGAAACGGGGTTGACCGGTACGCAGTATTTT. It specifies CASSQETGLTGTQYF.

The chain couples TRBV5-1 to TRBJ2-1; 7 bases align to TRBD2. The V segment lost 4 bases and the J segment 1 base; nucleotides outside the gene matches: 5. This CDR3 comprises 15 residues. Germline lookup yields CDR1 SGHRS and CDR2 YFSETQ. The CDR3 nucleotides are TGCGCCAGCAGCCCAGCGGGAATGTCCTACAATGAGCAGTTCTTC. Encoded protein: CASSPAGMSYNEQFF.

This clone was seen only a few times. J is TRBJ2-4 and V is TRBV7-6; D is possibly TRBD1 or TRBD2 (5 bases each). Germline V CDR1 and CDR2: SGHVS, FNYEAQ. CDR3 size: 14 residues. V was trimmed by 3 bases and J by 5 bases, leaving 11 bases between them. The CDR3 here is CASSFGGVQNIQYF. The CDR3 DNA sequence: TGTGCCAGCAGCTTTGGGGGTGTACAAAACATTCAGTACTTC.

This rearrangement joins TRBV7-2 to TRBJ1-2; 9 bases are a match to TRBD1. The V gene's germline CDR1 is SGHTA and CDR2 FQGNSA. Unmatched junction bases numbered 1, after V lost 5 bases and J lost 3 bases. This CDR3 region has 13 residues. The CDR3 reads CASSRDRDYGYTF. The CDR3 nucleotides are TGTGCCAGCAGCCGGGACAGGGACTATGGCTACACCTTC. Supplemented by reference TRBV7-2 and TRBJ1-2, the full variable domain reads GAGVSQSPSNKVTEKGKDVELRCDPISGHTALYWYRQSLGQGLEFLIYFQGNSAPDKSGLPSDRFSAERTGGSVSTLTIQRTQQEDSAVYLCASSRDRDYGYTFGSGTRLTVV.